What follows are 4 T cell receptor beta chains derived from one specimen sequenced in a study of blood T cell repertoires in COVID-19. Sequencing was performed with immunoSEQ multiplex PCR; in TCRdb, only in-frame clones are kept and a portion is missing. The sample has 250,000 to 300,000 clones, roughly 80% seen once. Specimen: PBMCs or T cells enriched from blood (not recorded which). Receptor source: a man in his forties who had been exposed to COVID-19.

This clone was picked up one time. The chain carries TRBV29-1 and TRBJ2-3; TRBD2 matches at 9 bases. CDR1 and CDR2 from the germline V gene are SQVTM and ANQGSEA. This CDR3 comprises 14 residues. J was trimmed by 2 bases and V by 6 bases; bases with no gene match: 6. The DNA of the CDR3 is TGCAGCGTCGCCGGGACTAGCCACACAGATACGCAGTATTTT. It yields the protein CSVAGTSHTDTQYF.

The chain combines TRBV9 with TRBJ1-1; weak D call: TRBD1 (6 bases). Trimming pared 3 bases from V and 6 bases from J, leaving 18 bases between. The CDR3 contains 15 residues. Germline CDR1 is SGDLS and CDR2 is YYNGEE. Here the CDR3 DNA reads TGTGCCAGCAGCGGCCGGGACACCTACAGCGCTGAAGCTTTCTTT. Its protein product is CASSGRDTYSAEAFF. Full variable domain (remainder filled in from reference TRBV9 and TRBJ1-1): DSGVTQTPKHLITATGQRVTLRCSPRSGDLSVYWYQQSLDQGLQFLIQYYNGEERAKGNILERFSAQQFPDLHSELNLSSLELGDSALYFCASSGRDTYSAEAFFGQGTRLTVV.

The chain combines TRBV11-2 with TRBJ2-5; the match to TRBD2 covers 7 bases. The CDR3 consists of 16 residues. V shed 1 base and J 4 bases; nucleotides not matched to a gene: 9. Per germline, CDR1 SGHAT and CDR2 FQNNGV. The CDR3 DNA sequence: TGTGCCAGCAGCTTAGGGAGTTACGGGAGGATAGAGACCCAGTACTTC. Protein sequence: CASSLGSYGRIETQYF.

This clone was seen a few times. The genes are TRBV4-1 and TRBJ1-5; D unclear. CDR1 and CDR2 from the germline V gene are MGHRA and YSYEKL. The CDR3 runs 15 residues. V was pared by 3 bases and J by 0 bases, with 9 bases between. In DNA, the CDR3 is TGCGCCAGCAGCCAGACGGGAAATAGCAATCAGCCCCAGCATTTT. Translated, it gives CASSQTGNSNQPQHF.